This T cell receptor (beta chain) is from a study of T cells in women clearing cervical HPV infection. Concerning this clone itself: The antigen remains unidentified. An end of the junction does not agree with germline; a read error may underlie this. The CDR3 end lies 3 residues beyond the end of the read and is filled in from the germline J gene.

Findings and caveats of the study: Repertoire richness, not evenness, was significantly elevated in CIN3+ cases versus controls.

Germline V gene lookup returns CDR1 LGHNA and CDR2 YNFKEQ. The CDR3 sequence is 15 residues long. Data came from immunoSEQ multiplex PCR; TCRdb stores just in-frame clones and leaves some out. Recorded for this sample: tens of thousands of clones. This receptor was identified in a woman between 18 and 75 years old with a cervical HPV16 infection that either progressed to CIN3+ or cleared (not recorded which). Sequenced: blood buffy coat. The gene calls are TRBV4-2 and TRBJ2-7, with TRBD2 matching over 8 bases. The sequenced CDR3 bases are TGCGCCAGCAGCCCCGGGGCGGGGGGCTCCTACGAG. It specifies CASSPGAGGSYE. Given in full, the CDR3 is CASSPGAGGSYEQYF.